Detailed here is one T cell receptor beta chain. Its antigen is not identified. Assay: immunoSEQ multiplex PCR; the TCRdb copy retains only in-frame clones and omits some. The data hold approximately 140,000 clones, with under 95% observed a single time. These data belong to a study of cytotoxic CD8 clonotypes in ibrutinib-treated CLL. Study results and limitations: An increase in clonality occurred at ibrutinib response, followed by a return toward baseline at progression. T-cell clonality at baseline went above that of age-matched healthy donors and rose and fell with circulating CD8+ T-cell counts.

Germline values: CDR1 SGHDN, CDR2 FVKESK. Trimming at V came to 3 bases and at J to 7 bases, leaving 11 bases not matched to a gene. CDR3 length: 15 residues. The J gene is TRBJ2-7, the V gene TRBV14; 8 nucleotides align to TRBD2. This sequence originates from a human donor with chronic lymphocytic leukemia. The source material was PBMCs, sampled after 12 months of ibrutinib treatment. This chain's CDR3 is CASSHRAGGLWEQYF. The CDR3 DNA follows: TGTGCCAGCAGCCACCGGGCGGGAGGTTTATGGGAGCAGTACTTC. The full variable domain, in which reference TRBV14 and TRBJ2-7 provide the parts outside the CDR3, is EAGVTQFPSHSVIEKGQTVTLRCDPISGHDNLYWYRRVMGKEIKFLLHFVKESKQDESGMPNNRFLAERTGGTYSTLKVQPAELEDSGVYFCASSHRAGGLWEQYFGPGTRLTVT.